The clone carrying this TCR beta chain has more than one count but fewer than ten. This sample was included in a study of T cells after yellow fever vaccination. The CDR3 runs 11 residues. CDR1 and CDR2 from the germline V gene are DFQATT and SNEGSKA (reference sequence). The ends were cut back, 6 bases at V and 6 bases at J, with 11 bases in the middle. From the 5' RACE reads, TCRdb called clonotypes with MiXCR, one entry per CDR3 protein. Here the sample spans more than 65,000 distinct CDR3 sequences, more than 5.5% being singletons. This clonotype was sampled from a man between 18 and 29 years old who received the YFV17D yellow fever vaccine. The sequencing used CD8+ T cells sorted from PBMCs, collected about 10 days after the first yellow fever vaccination. The J gene is TRBJ1-2, the V gene TRBV20-1, with D perhaps matching TRBD1 (6 bases). CDR3 DNA: TGCAGTGCGGACAGCAAGGATGGCTACACCTTC. Amino acids: CSADSKDGYTF.